This T cell receptor beta chain derives from a study of response to subunit inactivated influenza vaccine (dated by TCRdb to the late 2010s). Context from the whole study: The study used deep quantitative T cell receptor repertoire profiling to track responses to a trivalent subunit inactivated influenza vaccine.

A remark on this clonotype: Its antigen has not been determined. No much larger clone exists at a distance of one base, and base qualities are not known.

The full study reports these points: It was suggested by the authors that each seasonal influenza vaccination may recruit only a limited number of new T cells.

The library was obtained by RT-PCR. This sample was sequenced with an Illumina HiSeq 2500. Using fastp at Q25 and MiXCR, TCRdb reprocessed the public reads and kept productive beta chains. Each CDR3 protein appears once, grouped with its most common genes and DNA. Counted in this sample were 500,000 to 600,000 distinct CDR3 sequences; over 9% of them appeared once. The ten largest clones represent 9.5% to 12% of the sample. These data are also associated with another study on T cells expressing NK-cell markers. Taken from the second paper: TCR beta cDNA libraries were made by 5'RACE template switching that added a universal primer site and unique molecular identifiers. Three sorted T-cell subsets (CD3+CD56+NKG2C+, CD3+CD56+NKG2C- and CD3+CD56-NKG2C+) from under ten donors had their TCR beta-chain repertoires profiled. Among the eight sequenced donors, seven were HCMV-seropositive and one was HCMV-seronegative. To restrict sorting to alphabetaTCR-expressing T cells, an anti-gammadeltaTCR antibody was added in several experiments. In roughly 6 donors, the dominant CD3+CD56+NKG2C+ clonotypes ranked among the top 10 CD8+ clonotypes, making up roughly 1.0-7.0% of CD8+ T cells. Those dominant clonotypes were again the most abundant among CD3+CD56-NKG2C+ cells in several donors, at 28.3-60.1%. It remained unclear whether the expanded NKG2C-expressing T cell clones were specific for HCMV antigens. All eight donors whose samples were sequenced were randomly selected healthy volunteers, three of them men and five women. HCMV-specific IgG was detected in serum with a commercial ELISA kit to determine HCMV serostatus. Ficoll density gradient centrifugation was used to isolate peripheral blood mononuclear cells from blood. For six donors, unsorted PBMC were also used to sequence bulk peripheral blood T-cell repertoires. cDNA synthesis was primed from the TCR beta constant segment, followed by two successive PCR amplification steps. The libraries were sequenced on Illumina HiSeq 2000/2500, MiSeq or NextSeq, producing 2 x 150 bp reads. MIGEC was used to demultiplex reads and group reads by UMI, and MiTCR was used to assemble and quantify clonotypes. Only TCR cDNA sequences supported by at least two reads were kept to exclude erroneous sequences. The tcR package was used for downstream repertoire analysis, and clonotypes were matched between fractions using CDR3 nucleotide sequence together with V segment. VDJmatch was used to annotate antigen specificity against VDJdb, with one amino acid substitution allowed in CDR3.

This receptor was identified in a man in his forties or fifties who received an inactivated influenza vaccine. Donor details come from another sample of the same person, matched by shared clones. Here the sequenced sample was PBMCs from blood, taken on the day of vaccination.

The CDR3 is CASMPPGGNYGYTF. The base sequence is TGTGCCAGCATGCCACCCGGGGGCAACTATGGCTACACCTTC. The chain couples TRBV28 to TRBJ1-2; tentative D gene TRBD1, with 6 bases matching. V lost 7 bases and J lost 2 bases; the stretch between them is 14 bases long. Spanning cysteine to phenylalanine, the CDR3 consists of 14 amino acids. The read is trimmed to its CDR3 DNA, 42 bases read in frame from base 1. The germline V gene supplies CDR1 MDHEN and CDR2 SYDVKM.